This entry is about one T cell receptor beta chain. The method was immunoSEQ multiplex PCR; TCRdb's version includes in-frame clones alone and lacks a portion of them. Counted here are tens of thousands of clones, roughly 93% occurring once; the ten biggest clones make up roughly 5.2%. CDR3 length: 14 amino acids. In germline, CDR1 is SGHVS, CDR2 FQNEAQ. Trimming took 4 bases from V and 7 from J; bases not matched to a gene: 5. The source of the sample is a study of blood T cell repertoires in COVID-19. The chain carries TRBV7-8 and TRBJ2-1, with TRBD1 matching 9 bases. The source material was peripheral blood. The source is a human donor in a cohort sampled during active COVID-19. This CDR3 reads CASSYRTGDNEQFF. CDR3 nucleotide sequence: TGTGCCAGCAGCTATAGGACAGGGGATAATGAGCAGTTCTTC.